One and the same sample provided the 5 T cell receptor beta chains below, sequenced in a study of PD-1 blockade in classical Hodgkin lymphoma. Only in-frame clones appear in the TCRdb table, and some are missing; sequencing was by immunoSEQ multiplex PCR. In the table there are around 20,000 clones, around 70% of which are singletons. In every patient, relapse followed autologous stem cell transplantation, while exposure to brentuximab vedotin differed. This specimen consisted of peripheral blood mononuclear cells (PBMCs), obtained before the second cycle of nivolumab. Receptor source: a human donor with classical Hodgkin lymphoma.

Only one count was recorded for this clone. The CDR3 protein is CASSKEISTDTQYF. The CDR3 DNA reads TGTGCCAGCAGCAAAGAAATAAGCACAGATACGCAGTATTTT. The chain is built from TRBV21-1 and TRBJ2-3; the table's D call of TRBD2 was not tested on the DNA. TRBV21-1 is annotated as a pseudogene. This CDR3 is 14 amino acids long.

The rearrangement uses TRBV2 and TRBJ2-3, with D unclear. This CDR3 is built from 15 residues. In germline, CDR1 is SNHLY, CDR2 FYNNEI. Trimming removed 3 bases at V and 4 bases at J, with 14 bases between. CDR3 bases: TGTGCCAGCAGTGACGCCGACACCCCCCCAGATACGCAGTATTTT. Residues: CASSDADTPPDTQYF.

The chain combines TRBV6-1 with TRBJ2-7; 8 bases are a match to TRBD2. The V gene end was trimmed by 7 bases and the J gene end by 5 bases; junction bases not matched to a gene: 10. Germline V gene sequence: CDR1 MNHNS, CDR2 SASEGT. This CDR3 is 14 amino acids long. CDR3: CASTTGASGHEQYF. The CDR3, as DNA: TGTGCCAGCACAACCGGGGCTAGCGGGCACGAGCAGTACTTC.

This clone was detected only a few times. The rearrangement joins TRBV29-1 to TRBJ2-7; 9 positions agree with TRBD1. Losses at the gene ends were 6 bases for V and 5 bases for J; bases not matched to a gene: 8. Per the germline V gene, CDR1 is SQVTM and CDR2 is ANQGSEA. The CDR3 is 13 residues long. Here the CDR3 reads CSVAGTGIDEQYF. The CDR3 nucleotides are TGCAGCGTAGCCGGGACAGGGATTGACGAGCAGTACTTC.

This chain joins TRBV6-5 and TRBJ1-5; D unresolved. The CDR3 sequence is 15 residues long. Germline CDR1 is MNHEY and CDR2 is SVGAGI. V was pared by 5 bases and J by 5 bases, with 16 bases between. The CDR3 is CASSRGPSFDQPQHF. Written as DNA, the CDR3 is TGTGCCAGCAGTCGCGGGCCCTCCTTCGATCAGCCCCAGCATTTT.